Presented here are 5 T cell receptor beta chains from one specimen sequenced in a study of technical replicates of blood from several donors. The assay was immunoSEQ multiplex PCR, and TCRdb's table has in-frame clones only and misses some. Among approximately 52,000 clones listed, roughly 90% were seen once. Sequences were obtained from PBMCs. The receptors were gathered from a human donor in good health. Some clones in this sample may be carry-over from other donors' samples.

The rearrangement joins TRBV19 to TRBJ1-5; 7 bases map to TRBD1. The CDR3 runs 15 residues. V dropped 5 bases and J dropped 5; count of bases not matched to a gene: 9. Per germline, CDR1 LNHDA and CDR2 SQIVND (reference sequence). This CDR3 is CASSAHLGGDQPQHF. The DNA for the CDR3 is TGTGCCAGTAGTGCCCATTTAGGGGGCGATCAGCCCCAGCATTTT.

This chain links TRBV5-6 with TRBJ1-2; 10 nucleotides match TRBD1. The CDR3 is 14 residues long. Germline V lookup: CDR1 SGHDT, CDR2 YYEEEE. The V segment lost 2 bases and the J segment 4 bases; nucleotides outside the gene matches: 2. The CDR3 bases are TGTGCCAGCAGCTTAGACAGGGGGCCCTATGGCTACACCTTC. Residues: CASSLDRGPYGYTF.

This chain links TRBV5-1 with TRBJ2-5; 13 bases align to TRBD2. The CDR3 spans 18 residues. V shed 0 bases and J 0 bases; nucleotides not matched to a gene: 5. In germline, CDR1 is SGHRS, CDR2 YFSETQ. Here the CDR3 reads CASSLGLAGGVDQETQYF. The CDR3 DNA reads TGCGCCAGCAGCTTGGGACTAGCGGGGGGCGTGGACCAAGAGACCCAGTACTTC.

The V call is TRBV5-1, the J call TRBJ2-5; 12 positions match TRBD2. The CDR3 sequence is 15 residues long. The V segment lost 4 bases and the J segment 4 bases; nucleotides outside the gene matches: 5. Germline CDR1 and CDR2: SGHRS and YFSETQ. The DNA for the CDR3 is TGCGCCAGCAGCCCCCTAGCGGGGGGGCGAGAGACCCAGTACTTC. Its translation: CASSPLAGGRETQYF.

The chain couples TRBV5-7 to TRBJ2-7, with 9 bases fitting TRBD2. TRBV5-7 is an ORF, with its function uncertain. The CDR3 loop spans 15 amino acids. V trimming: 2 bases; J trimming: 0 bases; junction bases outside the gene matches: 3. For the CDR3, the DNA is TGTGCCAGCAGCTTACTAGCGGGCAGCTCCTACGAGCAGTACTTC. Its translation is CASSLLAGSSYEQYF.